This T cell receptor (beta chain) was obtained from a study of blood T cell repertoires in COVID-19. The CDR3 extends over 16 amino acids. TCRdb's table, derived via immunoSEQ multiplex PCR, lists solely in-frame clones and lacks some. Of 95,000 to 150,000 clones listed, 84% were seen once; the top ten hold roughly 3.9%. The sample comprised PBMCs or T cells enriched from blood (not recorded which). The chain has TRBV21-1 and TRBJ2-1; the D call of TRBD2 is as the table states it, not checked on the DNA. TRBV21-1 counts as a pseudogene. The sequence derives from a woman under 40 who had recovered from COVID-19. The CDR3: CASSKLVLVGRNEQFF. DNA for the CDR3: TGTGCCAGCAGCAAGCTTGTACTAGTAGGGCGGAATGAGCAGTTCTTC.